This TCR beta chain was captured in a study of T cells in Graves' hyperthyroidism and ophthalmopathy. CDR1 is SGHRS, CDR2 YFSETQ, per germline. After removal of 4 bases from V and 6 bases from J, the junction contained 8 bases not matched to a gene. This CDR3 spans 15 amino acids. RNA transcripts were the template for amplifying TCR beta CDR3 regions. A set of HTBI primers served as the primers for a first-round RT-PCR of the TCR CDR3. TCRdb re-called the multiplex PCR reads through MiXCR, storing one row per CDR3 protein. Among some 300,000 distinct CDR3 sequences listed, roughly 19% were seen once. The sample holds a few counts of this clonotype.

Sequenced input: blood. The receptor comes from a man aged 50 to 60 with Graves' ophthalmopathy. The V and J genes are TRBV5-1 and TRBJ2-1; 9 nucleotides match TRBD2. The CDR3 DNA follows: TGCGCCAGCAGCGCGTCCGGGACTAGCAGCAATGAGCAGTTCTTC. It encodes CASSASGTSSNEQFF.